The T cell receptor beta chain described here comes from a study of blood T cells in healthy people across ages. Points from the study as a whole: Measured against age, TCR beta diversity per million T cells decreased in a roughly linear manner. Estimated diversity across one million T cells was deemed an underestimate.

This clonotype occurred once. Its antigen is not known. Primers used in a second PCR of roughly 7 to 11 cycles were a sample-barcoded 5' primer and a J-beta primer mix. Unique molecular identifiers of 12 random nucleotides labeled each cDNA. TCRdb ran MiXCR on the 5' RACE reads and lists one entry per CDR3 protein. The repertoire has just under 750,000 distinct CDR3 sequences, 22% of them found once; the top ten carry about 20%. The CDR3 runs 13 residues. The germline V gene encodes CDR1 SGHRS and CDR2 YFSETQ. Drawing of peripheral blood yielded roughly 9.8 milliliters from each donor. The gene calls are TRBV5-1 and TRBJ2-5; the match to TRBD1 covers 7 bases. Gene TRBJ2-7 matches the end of the DNA better, so the J call may be wrong. The clonotype was recovered from a man in his 70s in good health. The specimen was blood. In DNA form, the CDR3 reads TGCGCCAGCAGCCACGACAGGGCCAACGAGCAGTACTTC. Protein: CASSHDRANEQYF.